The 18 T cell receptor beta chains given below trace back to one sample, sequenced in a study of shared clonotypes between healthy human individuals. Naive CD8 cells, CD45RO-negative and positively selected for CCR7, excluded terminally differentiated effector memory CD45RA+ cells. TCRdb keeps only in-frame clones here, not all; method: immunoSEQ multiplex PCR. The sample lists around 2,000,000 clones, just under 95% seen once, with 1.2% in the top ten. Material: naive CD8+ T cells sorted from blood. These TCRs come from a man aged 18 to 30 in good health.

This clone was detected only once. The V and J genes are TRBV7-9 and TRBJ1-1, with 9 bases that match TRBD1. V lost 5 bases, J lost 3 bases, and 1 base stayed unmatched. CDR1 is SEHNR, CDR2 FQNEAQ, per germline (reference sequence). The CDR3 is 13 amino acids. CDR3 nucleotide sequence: TGTGCCAGCAGCAACAGGGGGCACACTGAAGCTTTCTTT. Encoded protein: CASSNRGHTEAFF.

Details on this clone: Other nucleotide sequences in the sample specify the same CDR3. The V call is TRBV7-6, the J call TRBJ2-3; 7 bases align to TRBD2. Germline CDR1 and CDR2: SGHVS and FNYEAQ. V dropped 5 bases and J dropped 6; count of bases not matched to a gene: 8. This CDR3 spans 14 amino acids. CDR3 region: CASSLGGGADTQYF. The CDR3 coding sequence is TGTGCCAGCAGCCTCGGCGGGGGTGCCGATACGCAGTATTTT.

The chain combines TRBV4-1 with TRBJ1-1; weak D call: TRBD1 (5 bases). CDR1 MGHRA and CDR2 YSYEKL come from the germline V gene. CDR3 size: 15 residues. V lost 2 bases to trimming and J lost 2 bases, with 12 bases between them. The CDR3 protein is CASSQRQFANTEAFF. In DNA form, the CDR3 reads TGCGCCAGCAGCCAAAGACAGTTTGCCAACACTGAAGCTTTCTTT.

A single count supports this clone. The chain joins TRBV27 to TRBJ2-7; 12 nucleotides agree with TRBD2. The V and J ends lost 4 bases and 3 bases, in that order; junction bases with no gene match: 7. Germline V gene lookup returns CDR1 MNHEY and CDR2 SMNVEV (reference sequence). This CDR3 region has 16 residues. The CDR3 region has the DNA TGTGCCAGCAGTTCTTCTAGCGGGAGGGCCTTCTACGAGCAGTACTTC. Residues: CASSSSSGRAFYEQYF.

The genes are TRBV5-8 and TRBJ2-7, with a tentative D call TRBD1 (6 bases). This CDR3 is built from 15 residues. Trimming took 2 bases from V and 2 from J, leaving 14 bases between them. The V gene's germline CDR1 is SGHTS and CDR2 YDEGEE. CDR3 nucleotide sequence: TGTGCCAGCAGCTTCGACCGGGACAAACCCTACGAGCAGTACTTC. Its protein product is CASSFDRDKPYEQYF.

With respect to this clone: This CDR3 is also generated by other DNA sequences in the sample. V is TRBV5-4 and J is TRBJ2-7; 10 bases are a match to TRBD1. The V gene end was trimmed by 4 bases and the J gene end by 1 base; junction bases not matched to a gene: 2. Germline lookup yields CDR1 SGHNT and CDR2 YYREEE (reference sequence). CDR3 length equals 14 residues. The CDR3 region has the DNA TGTGCCAGCAGCCTGGGACAGGGGTCCTACGAGCAGTACTTC. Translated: CASSLGQGSYEQYF.

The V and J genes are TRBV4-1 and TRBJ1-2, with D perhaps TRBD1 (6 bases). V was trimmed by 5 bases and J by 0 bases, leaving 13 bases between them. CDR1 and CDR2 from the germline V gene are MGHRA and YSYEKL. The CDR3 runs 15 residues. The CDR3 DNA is TGCGCCAGCAGCAGGGGGGAGCTAGCTAACTATGGCTACACCTTC. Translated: CASSRGELANYGYTF.

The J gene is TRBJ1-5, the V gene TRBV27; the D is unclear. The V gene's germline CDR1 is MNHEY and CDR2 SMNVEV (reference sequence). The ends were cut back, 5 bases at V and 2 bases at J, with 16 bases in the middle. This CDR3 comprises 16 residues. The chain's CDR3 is CASSPTTQSGNQPQHF. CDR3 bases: TGTGCCAGCAGTCCTACAACACAATCGGGCAATCAGCCCCAGCATTTT.

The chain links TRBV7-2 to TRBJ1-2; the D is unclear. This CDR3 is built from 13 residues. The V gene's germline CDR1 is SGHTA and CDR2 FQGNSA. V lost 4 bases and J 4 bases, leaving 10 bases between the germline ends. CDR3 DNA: TGTGCCAGCAGCTCCACCTTGAGCTATGGCTACACCTTC. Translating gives CASSSTLSYGYTF.

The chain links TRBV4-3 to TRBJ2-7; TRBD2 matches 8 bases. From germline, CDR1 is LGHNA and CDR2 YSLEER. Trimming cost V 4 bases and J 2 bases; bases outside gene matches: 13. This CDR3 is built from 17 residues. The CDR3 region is CASSLRGGANPPYEQYF. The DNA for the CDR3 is TGCGCCAGCAGCCTTCGGGGGGGCGCAAATCCACCCTACGAGCAGTACTTC.

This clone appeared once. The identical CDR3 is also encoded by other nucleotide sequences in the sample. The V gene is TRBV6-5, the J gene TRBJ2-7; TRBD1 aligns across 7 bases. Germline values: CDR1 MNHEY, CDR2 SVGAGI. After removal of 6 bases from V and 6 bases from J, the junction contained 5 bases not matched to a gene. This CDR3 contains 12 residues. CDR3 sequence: CASSPGGFEQYF. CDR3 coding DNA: TGTGCCAGCAGCCCAGGGGGTTTCGAGCAGTACTTC.

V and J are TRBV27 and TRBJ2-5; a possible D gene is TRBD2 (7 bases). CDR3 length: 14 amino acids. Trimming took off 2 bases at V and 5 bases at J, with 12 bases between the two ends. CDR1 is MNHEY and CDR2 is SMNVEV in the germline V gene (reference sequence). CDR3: CASSLRGAGETQYF. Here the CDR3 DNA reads TGTGCCAGCAGTTTACGGGGGGCCGGGGAGACCCAGTACTTC.

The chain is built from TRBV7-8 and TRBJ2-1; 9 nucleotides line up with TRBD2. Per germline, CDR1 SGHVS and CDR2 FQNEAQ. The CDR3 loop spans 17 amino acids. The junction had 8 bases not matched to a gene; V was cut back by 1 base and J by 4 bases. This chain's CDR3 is CASSLGLAGGAYNEQFF. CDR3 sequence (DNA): TGTGCCAGCAGCTTAGGGCTGGCGGGGGGGGCGTACAATGAGCAGTTCTTC.

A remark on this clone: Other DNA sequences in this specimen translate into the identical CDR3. This CDR3 is CASSLLGSEQYF. CDR3 DNA sequence: TGTGCCAGCAGCTTATTGGGGAGCGAGCAGTACTTC. V is TRBV11-2 and J is TRBJ2-7, with D possibly TRBD2 on 5 matching bases. Germline V gene data show CDR1 as SGHAT and CDR2 as FQNNGV. V gave up 2 bases and J gave up 6 bases, with 8 bases separating them. The CDR3 is 12 residues long.

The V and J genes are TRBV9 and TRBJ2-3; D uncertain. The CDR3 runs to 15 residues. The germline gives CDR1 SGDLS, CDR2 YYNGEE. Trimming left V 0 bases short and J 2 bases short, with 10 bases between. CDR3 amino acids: CASSVGSGVTDTQYF. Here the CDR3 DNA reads TGTGCCAGCAGCGTAGGCTCTGGGGTCACAGATACGCAGTATTTT. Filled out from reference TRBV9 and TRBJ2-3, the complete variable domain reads DSGVTQTPKHLITATGQRVTLRCSPRSGDLSVYWYQQSLDQGLQFLIQYYNGEERAKGNILERFSAQQFPDLHSELNLSSLELGDSALYFCASSVGSGVTDTQYFGPGTRLTVL.

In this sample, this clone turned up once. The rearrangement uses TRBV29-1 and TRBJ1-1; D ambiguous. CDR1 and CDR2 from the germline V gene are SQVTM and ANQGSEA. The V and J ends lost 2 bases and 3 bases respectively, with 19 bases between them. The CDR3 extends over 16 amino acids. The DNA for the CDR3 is TGCAGCGTTGAACCCCAGGAGGGCGAACGGGACACTGAAGCTTTCTTT. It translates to CSVEPQEGERDTEAFF. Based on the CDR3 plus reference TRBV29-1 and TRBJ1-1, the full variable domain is SAVISQKPSRDICQRGTSLTIQCQVDSQVTMMFWYRQQPGQSLTLIATANQGSEATYESGFVIDKFPISRPNLTFSTLTVSNMSPEDSSIYLCSVEPQEGERDTEAFFGQGTRLTVV.

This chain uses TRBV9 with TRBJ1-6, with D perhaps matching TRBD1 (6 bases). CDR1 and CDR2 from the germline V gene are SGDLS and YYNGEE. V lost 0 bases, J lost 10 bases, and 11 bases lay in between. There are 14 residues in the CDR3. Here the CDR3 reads CASSVEGGESPLHF. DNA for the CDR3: TGTGCCAGCAGCGTAGAAGGGGGGGAATCACCCCTCCACTTT.

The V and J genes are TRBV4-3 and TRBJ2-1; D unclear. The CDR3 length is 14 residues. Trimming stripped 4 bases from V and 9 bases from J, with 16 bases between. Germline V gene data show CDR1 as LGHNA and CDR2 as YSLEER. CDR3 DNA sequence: TGCGCCAGCAGCCTCCACAACTCGTACCCTGAGCAGTTCTTC. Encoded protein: CASSLHNSYPEQFF.